The 2 T cell receptor beta chains given below trace back to one sample, sequenced in a study of blood T cell repertoires in COVID-19. Profiling relied on immunoSEQ multiplex PCR, and the TCRdb table lists in-frame clones only, not all of them. The table records roughly 3,900 clones, around 90% of them present only once. What was sequenced was peripheral blood. The source of these receptors is a man aged 50-59 years with active COVID-19.

The gene calls are TRBV6-2 or TRBV6-3 and TRBJ1-2; 9 bases align to TRBD1. Germline lookup yields CDR1 MNHEY and CDR2 SVGEGT. V gave up 5 bases and J gave up 4 bases; unmatched junction bases: 8. CDR3 length: 15 residues. CDR3 in DNA: TGTGCCAGCAGTCTCCGGGACAGGGCCGGCTATGGCTACACCTTC. As protein: CASSLRDRAGYGYTF.

The chain is built from TRBV5-6 and TRBJ1-1; maybe TRBD1 (5 bases). Trimming stripped 4 bases from V and 0 bases from J, with 16 bases between. The germline V gene encodes CDR1 SGHDT and CDR2 YYEEEE. The CDR3 has 16 amino acids. The DNA of the CDR3 is TGTGCCAGCAGCCCGGTGGGGCGCATAATGAACACTGAAGCTTTCTTT. Translating gives CASSPVGRIMNTEAFF.